This TCR beta chain was identified in a study of control samples from healthy donors and cancer patients. Sequencing used immunoSEQ multiplex PCR; TCRdb keeps in-frame clones, though not all of them. The table includes roughly 14,000 clones, roughly 77% detected once. The length of the CDR3 is 14 residues. Deletions cut 6 bases from V and 0 bases from J, with 15 bases between. CDR1 is GTSNPN, CDR2 SVGIG, per germline (reference sequence). What was sequenced was formalin-fixed, paraffin-embedded tissue. This receptor was taken from a female donor with lung cancer. V is TRBV30 and J is TRBJ2-7, with D possibly being TRBD1 (6 bases). The CDR3 spells CACRIRGSSYEQYF. CDR3 nucleotides: TGTGCCTGTAGAATCAGGGGAAGCTCCTACGAGCAGTACTTC. The variable domain in full, completed from reference TRBV30 and TRBJ2-7, reads SQTIHQWPATLVQPVGSPLSLECTVEGTSNPNLYWYRQAAGRGLQLLFYSVGIGQISSEVPQNLSASRPQDRQFILSSKKLLLSDSGFYLCACRIRGSSYEQYFGPGTRLTVT.